Sequencing of this T cell receptor (beta chain) was carried out in a study of T cell responses to AZD1222 COVID-19 vaccine. Some clones are missing from TCRdb's copy, which holds only in-frame ones; the method was immunoSEQ multiplex PCR. The repertoire holds approximately 140,000 clones, 85% to 95% seen once, with 5.1% in the top ten. Findings and caveats of the study: Nearly half of the spike-specific TCRs reportedly recognize variant regions that carry no mutations.

As to this clone: The antigen is not known.

This TCR came from an adult in good health. The specimen was peripheral blood, collected on day 0 of AZD1222 vaccination.

The CDR3 is CASSVGTIYGYTF. CDR3 in DNA: TGCGCCAGCAGTGTGGGGACAATCTATGGCTACACCTTC. The genes are TRBV10-2 and TRBJ1-2, with a tentative D call TRBD1 (6 bases). V was clipped by 4 bases and J by 4 bases, with 10 bases between them. The CDR3 length is 13 residues. Germline lookup yields CDR1 WSHSY and CDR2 SAAADI.